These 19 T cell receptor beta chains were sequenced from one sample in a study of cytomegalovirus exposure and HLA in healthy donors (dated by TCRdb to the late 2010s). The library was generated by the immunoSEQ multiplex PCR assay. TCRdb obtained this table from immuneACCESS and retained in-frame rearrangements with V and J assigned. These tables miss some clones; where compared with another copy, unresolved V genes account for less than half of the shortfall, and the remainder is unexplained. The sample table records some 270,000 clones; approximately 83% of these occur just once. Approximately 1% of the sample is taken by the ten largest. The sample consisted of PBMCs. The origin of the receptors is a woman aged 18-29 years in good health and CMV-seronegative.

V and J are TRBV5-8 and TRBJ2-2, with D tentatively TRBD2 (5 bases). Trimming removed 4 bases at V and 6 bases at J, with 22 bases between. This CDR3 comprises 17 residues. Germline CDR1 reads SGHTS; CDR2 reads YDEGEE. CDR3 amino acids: CASSLRARAQTPGELFF. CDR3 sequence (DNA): TGTGCCAGCAGCCTGAGGGCTCGGGCCCAGACCCCCGGGGAGCTGTTTTTT.

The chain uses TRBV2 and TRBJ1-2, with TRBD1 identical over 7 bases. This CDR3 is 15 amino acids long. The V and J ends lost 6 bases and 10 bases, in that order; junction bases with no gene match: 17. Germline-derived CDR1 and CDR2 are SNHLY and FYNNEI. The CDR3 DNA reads TGTGCCAGCAGGCGACAGGGACTAGAGCTTAAGGACTACACCTTC. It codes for CASRRQGLELKDYTF.

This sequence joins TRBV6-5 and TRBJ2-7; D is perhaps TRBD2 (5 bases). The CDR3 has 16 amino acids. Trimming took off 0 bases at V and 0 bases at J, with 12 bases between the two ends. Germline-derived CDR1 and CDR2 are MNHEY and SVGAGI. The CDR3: CASSYSRPGLSYEQYF. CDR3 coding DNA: TGTGCCAGCAGTTACTCCCGCCCAGGACTCTCCTACGAGCAGTACTTC.

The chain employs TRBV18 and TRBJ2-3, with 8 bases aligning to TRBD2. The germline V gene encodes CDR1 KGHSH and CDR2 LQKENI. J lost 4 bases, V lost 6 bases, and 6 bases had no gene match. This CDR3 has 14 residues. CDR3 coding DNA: TGTGCCAGCTCCGGGAGCGGGAGACCAGATACGCAGTATTTT. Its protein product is CASSGSGRPDTQYF.

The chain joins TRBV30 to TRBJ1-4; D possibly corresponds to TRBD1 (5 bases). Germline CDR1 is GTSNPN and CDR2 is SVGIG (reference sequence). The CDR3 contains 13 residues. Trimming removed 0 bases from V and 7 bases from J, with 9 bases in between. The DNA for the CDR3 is TGTGCCTGGAGTGTGACAGTGGGTGAAAAACTGTTTTTT. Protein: CAWSVTVGEKLFF.

The CDR3 bases are TGCGCCAGCAGTGAGGTATTGGGAGTGTCGAGCGAGCAGTACTTC. It yields the protein CASSEVLGVSSEQYF. This chain uses TRBV10-1 with TRBJ2-7; a weak D match, TRBD2 (5 bases). CDR3 length equals 15 residues. CDR1 WNHNN and CDR2 SYGVQD come from the germline V gene (reference sequence). The V end was cut by 2 bases, the J end by 6 bases, with 17 bases between.

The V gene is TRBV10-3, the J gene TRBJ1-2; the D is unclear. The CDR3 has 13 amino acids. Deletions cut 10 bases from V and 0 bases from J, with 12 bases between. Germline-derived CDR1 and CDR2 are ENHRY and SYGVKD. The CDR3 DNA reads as TGTGCCAGCCAGGATCTTTCTAACTATGGCTACACCTTC. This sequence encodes CASQDLSNYGYTF.

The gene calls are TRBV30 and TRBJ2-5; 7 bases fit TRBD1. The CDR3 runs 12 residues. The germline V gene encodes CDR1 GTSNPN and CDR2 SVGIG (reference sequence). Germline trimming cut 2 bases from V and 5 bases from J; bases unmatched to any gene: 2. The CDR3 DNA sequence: TGTGCCTGGAGTCCACAGGGGGAGACCCAGTACTTC. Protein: CAWSPQGETQYF. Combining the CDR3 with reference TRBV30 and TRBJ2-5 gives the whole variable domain SQTIHQWPATLVQPVGSPLSLECTVEGTSNPNLYWYRQAAGRGLQLLFYSVGIGQISSEVPQNLSASRPQDRQFILSSKKLLLSDSGFYLCAWSPQGETQYFGPGTRLLVL.

The CDR3: CASRPSFGGGGYTF. CDR3 in DNA: TGTGCCAGTAGACCCTCTTTCGGGGGAGGTGGCTACACCTTC. This chain connects TRBV19 to TRBJ1-2; D possibly corresponds to TRBD1 (5 bases). V lost 6 bases and J 7 bases, leaving 18 bases between the germline ends. The CDR3 spans 14 residues. Looked up from germline, CDR1 is LNHDA and CDR2 is SQIVND (reference sequence).

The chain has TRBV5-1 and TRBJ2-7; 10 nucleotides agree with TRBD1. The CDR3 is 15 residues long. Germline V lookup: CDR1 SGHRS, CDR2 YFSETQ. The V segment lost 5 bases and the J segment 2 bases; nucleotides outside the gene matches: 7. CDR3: CASSSRTGGAYEQYF. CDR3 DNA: TGCGCCAGCAGTTCACGGACAGGGGGTGCCTACGAGCAGTACTTC.

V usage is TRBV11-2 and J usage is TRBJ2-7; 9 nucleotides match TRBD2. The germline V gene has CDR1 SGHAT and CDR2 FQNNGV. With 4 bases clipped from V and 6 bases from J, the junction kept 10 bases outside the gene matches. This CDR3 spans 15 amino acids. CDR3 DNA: TGTGCCAGCAGCTCGCTAGGCGGGAGGGCCCTCGAGCAGTACTTC. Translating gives CASSSLGGRALEQYF.

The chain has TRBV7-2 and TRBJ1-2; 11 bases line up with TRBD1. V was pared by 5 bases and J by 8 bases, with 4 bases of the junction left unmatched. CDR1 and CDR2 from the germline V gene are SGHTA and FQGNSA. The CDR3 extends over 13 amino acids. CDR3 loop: CASSVRDRGGYTF. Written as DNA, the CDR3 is TGTGCCAGCAGCGTAAGGGACAGGGGGGGCTACACCTTC.

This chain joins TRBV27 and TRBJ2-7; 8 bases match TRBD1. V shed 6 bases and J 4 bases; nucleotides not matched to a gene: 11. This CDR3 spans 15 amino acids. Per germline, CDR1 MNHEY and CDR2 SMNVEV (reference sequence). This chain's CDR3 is CASRPDRGKRYEQYF. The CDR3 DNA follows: TGTGCCAGCAGACCCGACAGGGGAAAACGGTACGAGCAGTACTTC.

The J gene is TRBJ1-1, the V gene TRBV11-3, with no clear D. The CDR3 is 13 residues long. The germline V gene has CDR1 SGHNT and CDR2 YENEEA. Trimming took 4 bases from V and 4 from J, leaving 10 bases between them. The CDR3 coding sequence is TGTGCCAGCAGCTCCCCCTTGCGCACTGAAGCTTTCTTT. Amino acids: CASSSPLRTEAFF.

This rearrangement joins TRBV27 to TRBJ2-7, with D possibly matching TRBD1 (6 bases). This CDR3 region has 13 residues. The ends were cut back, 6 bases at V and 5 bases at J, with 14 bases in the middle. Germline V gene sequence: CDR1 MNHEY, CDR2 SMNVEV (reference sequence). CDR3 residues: CASSPQGTHEQYF. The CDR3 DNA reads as TGTGCCAGCAGCCCGCAGGGGACCCACGAGCAGTACTTC.

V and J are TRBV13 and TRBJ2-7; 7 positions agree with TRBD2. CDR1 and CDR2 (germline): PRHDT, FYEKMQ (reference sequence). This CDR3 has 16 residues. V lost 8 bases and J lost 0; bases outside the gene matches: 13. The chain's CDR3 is CASLMMRERNSYEQYF. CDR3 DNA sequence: TGTGCCAGCCTAATGATGCGGGAGAGGAACTCCTACGAGCAGTACTTC.

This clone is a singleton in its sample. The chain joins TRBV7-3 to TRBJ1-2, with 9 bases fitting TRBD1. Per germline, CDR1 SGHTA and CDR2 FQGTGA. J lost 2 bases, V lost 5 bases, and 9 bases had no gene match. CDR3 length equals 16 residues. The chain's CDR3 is CASSPSGTGRNYGYTF. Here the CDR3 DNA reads TGTGCCAGCAGCCCCTCCGGGACAGGGAGAAACTATGGCTACACCTTC. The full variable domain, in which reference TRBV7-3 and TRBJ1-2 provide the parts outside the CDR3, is GAGVSQTPSNKVTEKGKYVELRCDPISGHTALYWYRQSLGQGPEFLIYFQGTGAADDSGLPNDRFFAVRPEGSVSTLKIQRTERGDSAVYLCASSPSGTGRNYGYTFGSGTRLTVV.

CDR3 nucleotides: TGCAGCGTTGAATATGAGCGGACCTACGAGCAGTACTTC. Protein: CSVEYERTYEQYF. The chain carries TRBV29-1 and TRBJ2-7; weak D call: TRBD2 (5 bases). The V end was cut by 2 bases, the J end by 2 bases, with 10 bases between. Germline V CDR1 and CDR2: SQVTM, ANQGSEA. This CDR3 comprises 13 residues.

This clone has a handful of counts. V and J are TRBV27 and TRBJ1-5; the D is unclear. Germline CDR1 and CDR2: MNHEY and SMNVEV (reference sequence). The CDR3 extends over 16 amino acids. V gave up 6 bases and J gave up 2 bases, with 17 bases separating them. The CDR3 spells CASSQLFRRGNQPQHF. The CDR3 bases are TGTGCCAGCAGCCAATTATTCAGACGGGGCAATCAGCCCCAGCATTTT.